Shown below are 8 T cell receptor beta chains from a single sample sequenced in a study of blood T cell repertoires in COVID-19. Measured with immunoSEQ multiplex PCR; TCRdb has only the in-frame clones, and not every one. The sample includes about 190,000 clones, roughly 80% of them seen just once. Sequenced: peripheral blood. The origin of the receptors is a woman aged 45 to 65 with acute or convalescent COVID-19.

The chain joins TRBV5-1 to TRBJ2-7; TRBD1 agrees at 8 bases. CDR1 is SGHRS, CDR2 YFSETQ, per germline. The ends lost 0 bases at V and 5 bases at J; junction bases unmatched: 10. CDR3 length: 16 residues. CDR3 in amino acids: CASSLGTGSNLDEQYF. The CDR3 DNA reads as TGCGCCAGCAGCTTGGGGACAGGGAGTAACCTAGACGAGCAGTACTTC.

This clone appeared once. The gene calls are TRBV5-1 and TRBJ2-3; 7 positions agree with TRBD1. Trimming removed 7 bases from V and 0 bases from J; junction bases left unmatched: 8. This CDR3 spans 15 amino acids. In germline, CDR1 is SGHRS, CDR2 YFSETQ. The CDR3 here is CASLTSGGSTDTQYF. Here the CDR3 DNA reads TGCGCCAGCCTTACGTCAGGGGGTAGCACAGATACGCAGTATTTT.

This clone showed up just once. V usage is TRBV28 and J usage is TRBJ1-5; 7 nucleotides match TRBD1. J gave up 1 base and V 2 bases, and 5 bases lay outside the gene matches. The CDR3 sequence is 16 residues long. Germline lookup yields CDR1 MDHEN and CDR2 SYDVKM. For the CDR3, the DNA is TGTGCCAGCAGTTTACCGACAGGGAGAAGCAATCAGCCCCAGCATTTT. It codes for CASSLPTGRSNQPQHF. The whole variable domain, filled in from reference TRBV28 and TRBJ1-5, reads DVKVTQSSRYLVKRTGEKVFLECVQDMDHENMFWYRQDPGLGLRLIYFSYDVKMKEKGDIPEGYSVSREKKERFSLILESASTNQTSMYLCASSLPTGRSNQPQHFGDGTRLSIL.

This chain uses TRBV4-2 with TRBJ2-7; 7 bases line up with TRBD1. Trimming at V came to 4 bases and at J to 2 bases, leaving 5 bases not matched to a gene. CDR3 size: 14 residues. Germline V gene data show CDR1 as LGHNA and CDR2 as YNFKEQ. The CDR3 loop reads CASSPGQWAYEQYF. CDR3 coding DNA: TGTGCCAGCAGCCCGGGACAGTGGGCCTACGAGCAGTACTTC.

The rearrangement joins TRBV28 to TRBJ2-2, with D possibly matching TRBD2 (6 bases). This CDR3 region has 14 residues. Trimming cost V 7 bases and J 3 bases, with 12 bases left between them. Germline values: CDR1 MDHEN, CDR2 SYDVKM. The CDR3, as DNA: TGTGCCAGCACTTCGGGACTCCACACCGGGGAGCTGTTTTTT. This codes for CASTSGLHTGELFF.

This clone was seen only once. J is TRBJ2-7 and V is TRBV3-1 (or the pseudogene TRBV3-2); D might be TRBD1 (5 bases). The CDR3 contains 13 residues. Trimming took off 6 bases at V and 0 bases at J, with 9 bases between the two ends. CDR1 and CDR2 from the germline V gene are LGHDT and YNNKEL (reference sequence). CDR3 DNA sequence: TGTGCCAGCAGACCGACAGCCTCCTACGAGCAGTACTTC. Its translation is CASRPTASYEQYF.

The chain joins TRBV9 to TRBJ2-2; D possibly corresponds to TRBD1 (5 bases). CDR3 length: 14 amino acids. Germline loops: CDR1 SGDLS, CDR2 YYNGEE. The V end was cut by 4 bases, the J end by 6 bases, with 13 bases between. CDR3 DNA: TGTGCCAGCAGCCCTCGCAGGGCCCCCGGGGAGCTGTTTTTT. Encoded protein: CASSPRRAPGELFF.

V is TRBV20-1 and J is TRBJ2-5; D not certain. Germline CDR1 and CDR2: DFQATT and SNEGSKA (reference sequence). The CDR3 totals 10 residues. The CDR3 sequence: CSGLGETQYF. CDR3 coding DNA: TGCAGCGGTCTAGGAGAGACCCAGTACTTC.